Below are 3 T cell receptor beta chains sequenced from a single sample in a study of shared clonotypes between healthy human individuals (dated by TCRdb to the early 2020s). Preparation of the library involved the immunoSEQ multiplex PCR assay. Here the immuneACCESS table is served through TCRdb, limited to in-frame sequences with V and J called. Missing clones are a known gap in these copies; in checked studies unresolved V genes cover under half, and the rest lacks a known reason. The sample table holds some 1 million clones, of which around 76% were seen once. The leading ten clones occupy approximately 1.5% of the sample. The sample comprised memory CD4+ T cells sorted from blood. The label giving this sample's cell subset or site can be read as: CD45RA-negative fraction. These receptor sequences come from a man younger than 35 in good health.

This CDR3 reads CASSRPGGWYHTEAFF. In DNA form, the CDR3 reads TGTGCCAGCAGTCGTCCAGGGGGCTGGTATCACACTGAAGCTTTCTTT. This chain joins TRBV28 and TRBJ1-1, with 8 bases aligning to TRBD1. Germline V gene sequence: CDR1 MDHEN, CDR2 SYDVKM. The V segment lost 5 bases and the J segment 3 bases; nucleotides outside the gene matches: 11. CDR3 length equals 16 residues. The whole variable domain, remainder taken from reference TRBV28 and TRBJ1-1, is DVKVTQSSRYLVKRTGEKVFLECVQDMDHENMFWYRQDPGLGLRLIYFSYDVKMKEKGDIPEGYSVSREKKERFSLILESASTNQTSMYLCASSRPGGWYHTEAFFGQGTRLTVV.

This clone was observed a few times. V is TRBV4-2 and J is TRBJ2-1; D is ambiguous. Germline V gene sequence: CDR1 LGHNA, CDR2 YNFKEQ. This CDR3 contains 16 residues. V was cut by 0 bases and J by 0 bases, with 9 bases left in between. The CDR3 region has the DNA TGTGCCAGCAGCCAAGAGGCAGGAGACTCCTACAATGAGCAGTTCTTC. It codes for CASSQEAGDSYNEQFF.

This chain connects TRBV7-2 to TRBJ1-3; the match to TRBD1 covers 10 bases. With 5 bases clipped from V and 2 bases from J, the junction kept 3 bases outside the gene matches. The length of the CDR3 is 15 residues. The germline CDR1 and CDR2 sequences are SGHTA and FQGNSA. The CDR3: CASSIGQGAGNTIYF. The CDR3 bases are TGTGCCAGCAGCATCGGACAGGGGGCTGGAAACACCATATATTTT.